This T cell receptor beta chain stems from a study of Ad26.COV2.S vaccination and SARS-CoV-2 variants. About the study: Administration of Ad26.COV2.S was intramuscular, either once or twice 56 days apart. Study results and limitations: Recipients of vaccine and of placebo showed similar breadth of their non-spike TCR repertoires. An underestimation of total T cell responses may have resulted from the TCR breadth and depth analyses.

The table came from immunoSEQ multiplex PCR; TCRdb's copy has only in-frame clones and leaves some out. The sample yields roughly 350,000 clones, 87% seen once. About this clone itself: Antigen specificity is unknown.

Treatment meaning: roughly 19 received Ad26.COV2.S at low or high dose, single or two shots; about 5 received placebo; per-sample allocation not given. After the first vaccine or placebo injection, samples were drawn on day 63. Participants' vaccine, an Ad26 vector, delivered Wuhan-strain SARS-CoV-2 spike. The receptor was derived from a person between 18 and 60 years old who received the Ad26.COV2.S COVID-19 vaccine or a placebo. The material sequenced was peripheral blood, taken in a trial of Ad26.COV2.S vaccine versus placebo.

This CDR3 reads CASSEATGPYGYTF. In nucleotides, the CDR3 is TGTGCCAGCAGTGAAGCGACAGGGCCCTATGGCTACACCTTC. J is TRBJ1-2 and V is TRBV2, with 7 bases that match TRBD1. The V gene end was trimmed by 0 bases and the J gene end by 4 bases; junction bases not matched to a gene: 2. Germline V gene data show CDR1 as SNHLY and CDR2 as FYNNEI. This CDR3 spans 14 amino acids.